This T cell receptor beta chain stems from a study of tumor and adjacent non-tumor tissue in lung cancer. Study-level findings and limits: Tumor repertoires had a smaller top 100 clone share than normal lung. Higher tumor TCR diversity was associated with shorter survival.

A modified ARM-PCR protocol with three rounds of nested PCR amplified TCRbeta. TCRdb ran MiXCR on the multiplex PCR reads and lists one entry per CDR3 protein. This sample has over 100,000 distinct CDR3 sequences; about 63% occur once, and the top ten carry around 20%. This sample's RNA came from whole unsorted tissue. The normal lung tissue was taken more than 3 cm from the tumor edge. Between August and November 2014, newly diagnosed, chemotherapy-naive lung cancer patients underwent thoracic surgery in China. A note on this clonotype: Its antigen is not known. At one of its ends the junction is not consistent with the germline gene, which may arise from a read error.

Sequenced material: distant non-tumor lung tissue. The TCR comes from a man aged 60 to 69 with non-small cell lung cancer.

The DNA of the CDR3 is TGTGCCAGCAGTTTGACGTCTGGTCGATACGAGAAGTACTTC. Translation: CASSLTSGRYEKYF. This chain uses TRBV28 with TRBJ2-7; D uncertain. This CDR3 contains 14 residues. From germline, CDR1 is MDHEN and CDR2 SYDVKM.